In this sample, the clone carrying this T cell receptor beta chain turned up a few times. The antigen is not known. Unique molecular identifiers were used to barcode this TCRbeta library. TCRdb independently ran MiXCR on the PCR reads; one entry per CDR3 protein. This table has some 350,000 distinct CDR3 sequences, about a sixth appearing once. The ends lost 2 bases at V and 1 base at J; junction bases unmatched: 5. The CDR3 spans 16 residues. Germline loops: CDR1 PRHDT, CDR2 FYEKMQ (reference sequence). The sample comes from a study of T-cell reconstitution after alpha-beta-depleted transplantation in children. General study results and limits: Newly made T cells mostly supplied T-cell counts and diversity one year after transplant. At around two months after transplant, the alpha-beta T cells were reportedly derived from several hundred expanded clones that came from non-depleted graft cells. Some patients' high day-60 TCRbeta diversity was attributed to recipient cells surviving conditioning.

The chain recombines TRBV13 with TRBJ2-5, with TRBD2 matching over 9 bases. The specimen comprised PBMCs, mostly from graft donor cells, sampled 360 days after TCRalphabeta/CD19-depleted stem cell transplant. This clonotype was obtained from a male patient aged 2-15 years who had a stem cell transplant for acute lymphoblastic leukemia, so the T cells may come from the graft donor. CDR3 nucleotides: TGTGCCAGCAGCTTATCTGCTAGCGGGACCCAAGAGACCCAGTACTTC. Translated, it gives CASSLSASGTQETQYF.